Detailed here is one TCR beta chain. Its antigen is currently unknown. This record belongs to a study of T cells in Graves' hyperthyroidism and ophthalmopathy. Findings of the study overall: Blood shared most expanded thyroid clonotypes above 0.001. The model's output predicted ophthalmopathy at a median of 6.5 months prior to onset.

The investigators amplified TCR beta CDR3 regions from RNA transcripts. In the first-round RT-PCR of the TCR CDR3, the HTBI primer set was used. TCRdb re-called the multiplex PCR reads with MiXCR, one entry per CDR3 protein. Here the sample spans hundreds of thousands of distinct CDR3 sequences, around 39% being singletons. In patients aged 18 to 65, hyperthyroidism was newly diagnosed, with duration under 2 months. Researchers barred patients who had uncontrolled infection, other autoimmune disease, pregnancy or lactation. V lost 0 bases, J lost 0 bases, and 6 bases lay in between. Germline-derived CDR1 and CDR2 are MGHRA and YSYEKL. The CDR3 has 15 residues.

This clonotype originated in a man aged 18-30 years with Graves' hyperthyroidism. V is TRBV4-1 and J is TRBJ1-3; no definite D call. The sample taken for sequencing was blood. DNA for the CDR3: TGCGCCAGCAGCCAAGAGATCTACTCTGGAAACACCATATATTTT. It codes for CASSQEIYSGNTIYF.